This entry concerns a single T cell receptor (beta chain). The target antigen is unknown. Here immunoSEQ multiplex PCR was the method, and the copy in TCRdb shows in-frame clones only, minus some. The sample contains about 98,000 clones, about 95% of which appear only once. This sample is drawn from a study of cytomegalovirus exposure and HLA in healthy donors. Findings and caveats of the study: TCR beta chains numbering 150 to 200 were designated cytomegalovirus-associated.

The length of the CDR3 is 14 residues. J gave up 4 bases and V 7 bases, and 6 bases lay outside the gene matches. Germline V gene data show CDR1 as SNHLY and CDR2 as FYNNEI. V gene TRBV2 combines with J gene TRBJ2-7, with 11 bases that match TRBD2. Sequences were obtained from PBMCs. This receptor was identified in a woman aged 18-30 years in good health and CMV-seronegative. This CDR3 reads CASMNSGGAYEQYF. The DNA for the CDR3 is TGTGCCAGCATGAATAGCGGGGGGGCGTACGAGCAGTACTTC.